The 2 T cell receptor beta chains below come from one sample, sequenced in a study of cytomegalovirus exposure and HLA in healthy donors. Both 60 Vbeta primers and 13 Jbeta primers went into the PCR. This table comes from immunoSEQ multiplex PCR, and its TCRdb copy is limited to in-frame clones, with some not included. Of approximately 140,000 clones in the sample, about 80% were seen once. Specimen: PBMCs. These receptors were obtained from a woman aged 40 to 55 in good health and CMV-seropositive.

The chain combines TRBV18 with TRBJ1-1, with 8 bases aligning to TRBD1. Per the germline V gene, CDR1 is KGHSH and CDR2 is LQKENI. The CDR3 is 14 residues long. Germline trimming cut 4 bases from V and 6 bases from J; bases unmatched to any gene: 7. In nucleotides, the CDR3 is TGTGCCAGCTCACGAGAACAGGGGGGTGCTGAAGCTTTCTTT. Its protein is CASSREQGGAEAFF.

This clone was recorded a few times. This sequence joins TRBV18 and TRBJ2-2; perhaps TRBD2 as D (5 bases). V gave up 1 base and J gave up 5 bases, with 11 bases separating them. Per germline, CDR1 KGHSH and CDR2 LQKENI. The CDR3 loop spans 15 amino acids. The CDR3 spells CASSPQEGATGELFF. The CDR3 DNA reads as TGTGCCAGCTCACCACAAGAGGGCGCAACCGGGGAGCTGTTTTTT. The variable domain in full, completed from reference TRBV18 and TRBJ2-2, reads NAGVMQNPRHLVRRRGQEARLRCSPMKGHSHVYWYRQLPEEGLKFMVYLQKENIIDESGMPKERFSAEFPKEGPSILRIQQVVRGDSAAYFCASSPQEGATGELFFGEGSRLTVL.